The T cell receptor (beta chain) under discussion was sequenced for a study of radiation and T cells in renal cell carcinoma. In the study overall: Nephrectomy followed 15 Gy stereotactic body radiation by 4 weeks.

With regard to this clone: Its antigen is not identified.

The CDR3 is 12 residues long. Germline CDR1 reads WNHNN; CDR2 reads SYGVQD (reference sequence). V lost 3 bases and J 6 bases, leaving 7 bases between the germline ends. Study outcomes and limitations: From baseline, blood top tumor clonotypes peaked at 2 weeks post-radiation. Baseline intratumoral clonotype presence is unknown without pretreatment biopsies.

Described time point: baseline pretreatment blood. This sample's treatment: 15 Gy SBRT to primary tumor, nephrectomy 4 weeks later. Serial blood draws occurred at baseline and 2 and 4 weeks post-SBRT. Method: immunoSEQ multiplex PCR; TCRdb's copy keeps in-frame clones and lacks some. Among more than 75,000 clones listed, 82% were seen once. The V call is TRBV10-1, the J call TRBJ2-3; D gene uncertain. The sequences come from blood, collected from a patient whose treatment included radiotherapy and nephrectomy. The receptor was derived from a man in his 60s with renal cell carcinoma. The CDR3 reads CASSDGFDTQYF. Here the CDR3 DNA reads TGCGCCAGCAGTGATGGGTTCGATACGCAGTATTTT.